This is a list of T cell receptor beta chains from one sample in a study of early T cells in non-severe SARS-CoV-2 infection. A single record per CDR3 protein comes from TCRdb applying MiXCR to the 5' RACE reads. The table has around 88,000 distinct CDR3 sequences, under 15% seen once; the top ten hold roughly 7%. The sequenced sample was whole blood. These TCRs come from an adult who was a healthcare worker with PCR-confirmed SARS-CoV-2 infection or an uninfected control (not recorded which). The CDR3 runs from the conserved cysteine through the conserved F or W. The D gene is left open where the match is weak. Expanded clones get a size class; other rows say once, few or many, or leave the size out.

V gene: TRBV6-1
clone size: few
J gene: TRBJ1-5
D gene: TRBD1
CDR3 DNA: TGTGCCAGCAGTGAAGGGACAGGGCCTTTCAATCAGCCCCAGCATTTT
CDR3 protein: CASSEGTGPFNQPQHF

V gene: TRBV12-3/TRBV12-4
clone size: -
J gene: TRBJ1-5
D gene: -
CDR3 DNA: TGTGCCAGCAGCTTAAGGGAGGGACAGCCCCAGCATTTT
CDR3 protein: CASSLREGQPQHF

V gene: TRBV28
clone size: few
J gene: TRBJ2-3
D gene: -
CDR3 DNA: TGTGCCAGCAGTTTTACGCCCCTCGGCACAGATACGCAGTATTTT
CDR3 protein: CASSFTPLGTDTQYF

V gene: TRBV9
clone size: -
J gene: TRBJ2-1
D gene: -
CDR3 DNA: TGTGCCAGCGCCCCGACACCCCCGTATGAGCAGTTCTTC
CDR3 protein: CASAPTPPYEQFF

V gene: TRBV11-2
clone size: once
J gene: TRBJ2-1
D gene: TRBD2
CDR3 DNA: TGTGCCAGCAGCCCTAGCGGGAGATGGGAGCAGTTCTTC
CDR3 protein: CASSPSGRWEQFF

V gene: TRBV5-5
clone size: -
J gene: TRBJ2-7
D gene: TRBD1
CDR3 DNA: TGTGCCAGCAGCTTGGTCCCAGGGACAGGGACCTACGAGCAGTACTTC
CDR3 protein: CASSLVPGTGTYEQYF

V gene: TRBV6-1
clone size: few
J gene: TRBJ1-2
D gene: -
CDR3 DNA: TGTGCCAGCAGTGAAGGCAACCATGGCTACACCTTC
CDR3 protein: CASSEGNHGYTF

V gene: TRBV7-9
clone size: many
J gene: TRBJ1-4
D gene: TRBD1
CDR3 DNA: TGTGCCAGCAGCCGTGGACAGGACAGAGAAAAACTGTTTTTT
CDR3 protein: CASSRGQDREKLFF

V gene: TRBV12-3/TRBV12-4
clone size: many
J gene: TRBJ1-2
D gene: TRBD1
CDR3 DNA: TGTGCCAGCAGTTCGCAGGGGGATAGGAACTATGGCTACACCTTC
CDR3 protein: CASSSQGDRNYGYTF

V gene: TRBV29-1
clone size: -
J gene: TRBJ1-1
D gene: -
CDR3 DNA: TGCAGCGCCAGGACAGTGGGGGTCACTGAAGCTTTCTTT
CDR3 protein: CSARTVGVTEAFF

V gene: TRBV9
clone size: many
J gene: TRBJ1-1
D gene: -
CDR3 DNA: TGTGCCAGCAGCGTAGGCGCAGGACCCACTGAAGCTTTCTTT
CDR3 protein: CASSVGAGPTEAFF

V gene: TRBV20-1
clone size: many
J gene: TRBJ2-1
D gene: -
CDR3 DNA: TGCAGTGCCCACCCTCCTACTAGCTGCCACAATGAGCAGTTCTTC
CDR3 protein: CSAHPPTSCHNEQFF